This T cell receptor (beta chain) was identified in a study of shared clonotypes between healthy human individuals. TCRdb keeps only in-frame clones here, not all; method: immunoSEQ multiplex PCR. The table includes approximately 940,000 clones, approximately 80% detected once. V was clipped by 3 bases and J by 0 bases; unmatched bases: 12. This CDR3 contains 19 residues. The germline V gene has CDR1 MNHNS and CDR2 SASEGT. This TCR was sampled from a young man in good health. The chain links TRBV6-1 to TRBJ2-4; 9 bases agree with TRBD1. Sequencing used memory CD4+ T cells sorted from blood. The subset denotes: CD45RA-negative fraction. CDR3 sequence reads: CASSDRDRAGGLAKNIQYF. The CDR3 DNA sequence: TGTGCCAGCAGTGATCGGGACAGGGCTGGTGGGTTAGCCAAAAACATTCAGTACTTC.